This TCR beta chain was captured in a study of blood T cell repertoires in COVID-19. Whole-study context: Spain, Italy and the United States supplied samples that represented acute and convalescent COVID-19. The analysed material was cDNA or gDNA that came from T cells, B-cell-depleted T cells, or PBMCs.

Methods used by the authors: The assay estimated nucleated cells by amplifying reference gene primers. Clones were sequenced by immunoSEQ multiplex PCR, and TCRdb holds only the in-frame ones, with some missing. V and J calls plus clone size are reproduced from that table; the DNA served to infer D and trimming. The repertoire has around 87,000 clones, 90% of them found once; the top ten carry approximately 1.6%. Sequenced sample: peripheral blood. The sequence came from a human donor with active COVID-19. The donor label of this sample is uncertain.

CDR3 coding DNA: TGTGCCAGCAGGGAACCGGGACAGCTACGCTCTGGGGCCAACGTCCTGACTTTC. It specifies CASREPGQLRSGANVLTF. This sequence joins TRBV11-2 and TRBJ2-6; TRBD1 agrees at 7 bases. CDR3 length equals 18 residues. CDR1 and CDR2 from the germline V gene are SGHAT and FQNNGV. Trimming removed 6 bases from V and 0 bases from J; junction bases left unmatched: 11. The full variable domain, its missing parts supplied by reference TRBV11-2 and TRBJ2-6, is EAGVAQSPRYKIIEKRQSVAFWCNPISGHATLYWYQQILGQGPKLLIQFQNNGVVDDSQLPKDRFSAERLKGVDSTLKIQPAKLEDSAVYLCASREPGQLRSGANVLTFGAGSRLTVL.